A selection of T cell receptor beta chains follows, all from one sample in a study of cytomegalovirus exposure and HLA in healthy donors. Some clones are missing from TCRdb's copy, which holds only in-frame ones; the method was immunoSEQ multiplex PCR. The sample consists of under 130,000 clones, over 9.5% of them appearing once. Sample: PBMCs. Every receptor here comes from a man aged 35 to 55 in good health and CMV-seropositive. Each CDR3 is given with its conserved first and last residue. Fields, in order: V gene, J gene, D gene, CDR3 protein. A D gene is named only where the DNA matches it firmly.

TRBV6-5	TRBJ1-1	.	CASRPRPGTEAFF
TRBV9	TRBJ2-3	.	CASSGSWGSTDTQYF
TRBV7-9	TRBJ2-5	.	CASSYPPETQYF
TRBV7-2	TRBJ1-1	.	CASSFQGNTEAFF
TRBV19	TRBJ2-1	TRBD2	CASGSGRGSYNEQFF
TRBV27	TRBJ2-6	TRBD2	CASSGGGSSGANVLTF
TRBV5-4	TRBJ1-2	TRBD1	CASSLGGDRGDYGYTF
TRBV11-2	TRBJ1-4	.	CASSRISTGTNEKLFF
TRBV6-1	TRBJ2-4	.	CASSERDTNIQYF
TRBV7-3	TRBJ2-7	TRBD1	CASSSGQGFAQYF
TRBV7-6	TRBJ2-3	.	CASSLGLPSTDTQYF
TRBV6-1	TRBJ2-2	TRBD2	CASSAGLVNTGELFF
TRBV10-1	TRBJ1-5	TRBD1	CATGQGIQPQHF
TRBV28	TRBJ2-2	.	CASRTSAENTGELFF
TRBV6-5	TRBJ2-7	.	CASSYSVTGYEQYF
TRBV19	TRBJ2-2	.	CASNTGWAGELFF
TRBV19	TRBJ1-1	TRBD1	CASSIWLGTGESFF
TRBV28	TRBJ2-7	TRBD2	CASTLRTSDGEQYF
TRBV5-3	TRBJ2-2	TRBD2	CARSLKTTGTSGSTSTGELFF
TRBV4-1	.	.	CASTHSSSSDEQYF
TRBV4-3	TRBJ2-1	TRBD2	CASSQDFGAGDYEQFF
TRBV7-2	TRBJ2-5	.	CASSFLPSPNQYF
TRBV18	TRBJ2-3	.	CASSPTNGDTQYF
TRBV7-3	TRBJ2-7	TRBD2	CASSSGLAYSYEQYF
TRBV2	TRBJ2-5	.	CASTFVETQYF
TRBV29-1	TRBJ1-1	.	CSGQPGHMNTEAFF
TRBV4-3	TRBJ2-2	TRBD2	CASSHRSSEVAGGRELFF
TRBV19	TRBJ2-1	TRBD1	CASMDRSSYNEQFF
TRBV7-8	TRBJ2-6	.	CASSTHSVSGANVLTF
TRBV28	TRBJ2-5	.	CASRRRGGGDQYF
TRBV5-6	TRBJ2-3	TRBD1	CASSPQTGLESTDTQYF
TRBV7-9	TRBJ1-2	TRBD1	CASSLGSGTGGLANYGYTF
TRBV11-3	TRBJ2-2	.	CASSPTSPGELFF
TRBV28	TRBJ2-1	TRBD2	CASSSAGVSDEQFF
TRBV28	TRBJ2-7	.	CASSLQSISSYEQYF
TRBV28	TRBJ1-4	.	CASSLGRGREKLFF
TRBV7-2	TRBJ2-1	TRBD2	CASSLGVSLAGDNEQFF
TRBV6-5	TRBJ1-1	TRBD1	CASTWTGGSTEAFF
TRBV4-2	TRBJ1-2	.	CASSQQLDSHVYGYTF
TRBV28	TRBJ1-2	.	CASSSEPVNYGYTF
TRBV4-1	TRBJ2-5	.	CASSPGGRALHQETQYF
TRBV27	TRBJ2-7	.	CASRPSGSLSYEQYF
TRBV5-1	TRBJ2-7	TRBD1	CASSFTGGAETEQYF
TRBV6-1	TRBJ2-7	.	CATQRQLGYEQYF
TRBV19	TRBJ1-1	.	CASSIPSVGGRTEAFF
TRBV4-3	TRBJ1-3	.	CASSQDQAGTYSSDTIYF
TRBV2	TRBJ2-5	TRBD1	CASSQLPGQGKTQYF
TRBV27	TRBJ1-1	.	CASSLSPGRGRGYTEAFF
TRBV27	TRBJ1-6	TRBD1	CASSLVQGVNSPLHF
TRBV11-3	TRBJ2-1	TRBD2	CASSLGLAGDNEQFF
TRBV15	TRBJ2-7	TRBD1	CATSRGRGQGLHEQYF
TRBV15	TRBJ2-7	TRBD1	CATSRAGTGAYEQYF
TRBV2	TRBJ2-2	.	CASRGGGGSHTGELFF